Presented here are 28 T cell receptor beta chains from one specimen sequenced in a study of Tregs in tolerant kidney transplant recipients. TCRdb's copy holds only in-frame clones and misses some; the assay was immunoSEQ multiplex PCR. Found here are roughly 250,000 clones, roughly four fifths of them singletons; the top ten hold roughly 0.67%. The source material was CD4+ T cells from blood. The source of these receptors is a human donor in good health.

The V call is TRBV2, the J call TRBJ1-5; tentative D call: TRBD1 (5 bases). The germline CDR1 and CDR2 sequences are SNHLY and FYNNEI. The CDR3 consists of 14 residues. The V gene lost 4 bases and the J gene lost 0 bases, with 7 bases spanning the gap. The DNA for the CDR3 is TGTGCCAGCAGTGCGACAGATAGCAATCAGCCCCAGCATTTT. Protein product: CASSATDSNQPQHF.

This clone has a handful of counts. For the CDR3, the DNA is TGTGCCAGCAGCCCGAGTAGAAGGGAGAACACTGAAGCTTTCTTT. The encoded protein is CASSPSRRENTEAFF. This chain joins TRBV4-2 and TRBJ1-1; no clear D. This CDR3 has 15 amino acids. Trimming shortened V by 4 bases and J by 1 base, and 13 bases separated the two germline ends. Germline lookup yields CDR1 LGHNA and CDR2 YNFKEQ.

This chain joins TRBV5-1 and TRBJ1-6, with TRBD1 matching over 9 bases. The CDR3 spans 16 residues. Germline-derived CDR1 and CDR2 are SGHRS and YFSETQ. V shed 3 bases, J shed 11 bases, and the junction held 12 bases outside the gene matches. In DNA, the CDR3 is TGCGCCAGCAGCTCGGACAGGGGATCGGAGTCTACACCCCTCCACTTT. Residues: CASSSDRGSESTPLHF.

The J gene is TRBJ2-3, the V gene TRBV7-3, with D perhaps given as TRBD1 or TRBD2 (6 bases each). V was clipped by 5 bases and J by 5 bases, with 14 bases between them. The germline CDR1 and CDR2 sequences are SGHTA and FQGTGA. CDR3 length: 14 residues. DNA for the CDR3: TGTGCCAGCAGCATCAATCGGGGGCAAGATACGCAGTATTTT. Translating gives CASSINRGQDTQYF.

CDR3 in amino acids: CASSFLPNTEAFF. CDR3 DNA: TGTGCCAGCAGCTTTCTCCCGAACACTGAAGCTTTCTTT. This chain connects TRBV7-6 to TRBJ1-1; D gene unclear. Germline V lookup: CDR1 SGHVS, CDR2 FNYEAQ. Trimming left V 3 bases short and J 1 base short, with 6 bases between. The CDR3 has 13 amino acids. Looking up the rest from reference TRBV7-6 and TRBJ1-1 gives the full variable domain: GAGVSQSPRYKVTKRGQDVALRCDPISGHVSLYWYRQALGQGPEFLTYFNYEAQQDKSGLPNDRFSAERPEGSISTLTIQRTEQRDSAMYRCASSFLPNTEAFFGQGTRLTVV.

The rearrangement uses TRBV6-5 and TRBJ1-1; D ambiguous. Trimming cost V 1 base and J 1 base, with 7 bases left between them. This CDR3 spans 14 amino acids. CDR1 is MNHEY and CDR2 is SVGAGI in the germline V gene. CDR3 sequence reads: CASSYFRENTEAFF. CDR3 nucleotide sequence: TGTGCCAGCAGTTACTTTAGGGAGAACACTGAAGCTTTCTTT.

The chain links TRBV5-1 to TRBJ2-3, with D maybe TRBD1 (6 bases). CDR1 and CDR2 (germline): SGHRS, YFSETQ. The V gene lost 4 bases and the J gene lost 1 base, with 16 bases spanning the gap. This CDR3 has 16 amino acids. In DNA form, the CDR3 reads TGCGCCAGCAGCGCACAGGGACGATGGGGCACAGATACGCAGTATTTT. Translation gives CASSAQGRWGTDTQYF.

V is TRBV7-2 and J is TRBJ2-7, with 8 bases fitting TRBD2. The trim removed 5 bases at V and 2 bases at J, leaving 8 bases unmatched. CDR1 is SGHTA, CDR2 FQGNSA, per germline. The CDR3 covers 15 residues. CDR3 residues: CASSETSGFTYEQYF. CDR3 bases: TGTGCCAGCAGCGAAACTAGCGGATTCACCTACGAGCAGTACTTC.

Of note for this clone: This same CDR3 is encoded by further DNA sequences in the sample. This sequence joins TRBV4-1 and TRBJ1-2; D not certain. Trimming cost V 3 bases and J 1 base, with 6 bases left between them. Looked up from germline, CDR1 is MGHRA and CDR2 is YSYEKL. There are 13 residues in the CDR3. CDR3 loop: CASSQTGNYGYTF. CDR3 bases: TGCGCCAGCAGCCAGACCGGTAACTATGGCTACACCTTC.

The chain employs TRBV5-6 and TRBJ1-2; D not certain. Germline V lookup: CDR1 SGHDT, CDR2 YYEEEE. The germline V and J ends were trimmed by 4 bases and 2 bases, with 15 bases remaining between them. The CDR3 totals 15 residues. The CDR3, as DNA: TGTGCCAGCAGCCCGGGTTTTGGGAGAAACTATGGCTACACCTTC. Translated, it gives CASSPGFGRNYGYTF.

To note about this clone: Distinct nucleotide sequences in the sample also encode this CDR3. DNA of the CDR3: TGTGCCAGCAAGGGGTTATACGAAAAACTGTTTTTT. It specifies CASKGLYEKLFF. J is TRBJ1-4 and V is TRBV27; tentatively, D is TRBD1 (5 bases). The V and J ends lost 7 bases and 8 bases respectively, with 11 bases between them. Looked up from germline, CDR1 is MNHEY and CDR2 is SMNVEV (reference sequence). The CDR3 is 12 residues long.

This clone was seen a handful of times. At the DNA level, this CDR3 is encoded by other sequences in the same sample as well. This sequence joins TRBV5-1 and TRBJ2-1, with D hard to call. There are 13 residues in the CDR3. The germline V gene encodes CDR1 SGHRS and CDR2 YFSETQ. V dropped 7 bases and J dropped 3 bases, with 11 bases sitting between them. As DNA, the CDR3 is TGCGCCAGCGGATCTCCCGGCTACAATGAGCAGTTCTTC. Its protein is CASGSPGYNEQFF.

The chain links TRBV5-1 to TRBJ1-2; TRBD1 matches 8 bases. Germline V gene data show CDR1 as SGHRS and CDR2 as YFSETQ. V shed 0 bases and J 4 bases; nucleotides not matched to a gene: 5. This CDR3 is built from 15 residues. This CDR3 is CASSLETGGVYGYTF. The CDR3 nucleotides are TGCGCCAGCAGCTTGGAAACAGGGGGAGTCTATGGCTACACCTTC.

The CDR3 loop reads CASSQSSSGTDTQYF. CDR3 DNA sequence: TGTGCCAGCAGCCAATCTAGCTCTGGAACAGATACGCAGTATTTT. The chain combines TRBV5-4 with TRBJ2-3; possibly TRBD2 for D (5 bases). V lost 4 bases, J lost 3 bases, and 15 bases lay in between. The CDR3 is 15 residues long. Germline V gives CDR1 SGHNT, CDR2 YYREEE (reference sequence).

The rearrangement links TRBV2 to TRBJ1-1; weak D call: TRBD1 (6 bases). CDR3 length: 15 amino acids. Between the trimmed V and J ends, which lost 4 bases and 1 base, there was a span of 13 bases. CDR1 SNHLY and CDR2 FYNNEI come from the germline V gene. The CDR3 region has the DNA TGTGCCAGCAGTGGAGGCGGGGGGGCGAACACTGAAGCTTTCTTT. It yields the protein CASSGGGGANTEAFF.

The V and J genes are TRBV6-5 and TRBJ2-5, with TRBD2 matching 7 bases. Germline V gives CDR1 MNHEY, CDR2 SVGAGI. This CDR3 has 11 residues. V dropped 4 bases and J dropped 11; count of bases not matched to a gene: 4. The CDR3 sequence: CASSFGGEQYF. DNA for the CDR3: TGTGCCAGCAGTTTTGGGGGGGAGCAGTACTTC.

This clone appeared once. The identical CDR3 is also encoded by other nucleotide sequences in the sample. This sequence joins TRBV2 and TRBJ2-5, with a tentative D call TRBD2 (7 bases). Germline assignment: CDR1 SNHLY and CDR2 FYNNEI. V was pared by 5 bases and J by 2 bases, with 15 bases between. The CDR3 totals 15 residues. The CDR3 bases are TGTGCCAGCAGTTGGGAAAGGGGGGGGCAAGAGACCCAGTACTTC. Encoded protein: CASSWERGGQETQYF.

The rearrangement joins TRBV5-4 to TRBJ2-5; the match to TRBD1 covers 11 bases. This CDR3 is 13 amino acids long. Looked up from germline, CDR1 is SGHNT and CDR2 is YYREEE (reference sequence). V gave up 4 bases and J gave up 5 bases; unmatched junction bases: 1. For the CDR3, the DNA is TGTGCCAGCAGCCGGGACAGGGGGGAGACCCAGTACTTC. It is translated as CASSRDRGETQYF. The full variable domain, its missing parts supplied by reference TRBV5-4 and TRBJ2-5, is ETGVTQSPTHLIKTRGQQVTLRCSSQSGHNTVSWYQQALGQGPQFIFQYYREEENGRGNFPPRFSGLQFPNYSSELNVNALELDDSALYLCASSRDRGETQYFGPGTRLLVL.

The chain combines TRBV5-1 with TRBJ1-1, with D possibly matching TRBD1 (6 bases). The CDR3 extends over 15 amino acids. Germline CDR1 reads SGHRS; CDR2 reads YFSETQ. Trimming took off 0 bases at V and 1 base at J, with 10 bases between the two ends. The CDR3 spells CASSLDGGRNTEAFF. The CDR3 DNA reads TGCGCCAGCAGCTTGGATGGGGGGCGGAACACTGAAGCTTTCTTT.

V gene TRBV19 combines with J gene TRBJ1-3; tentative D call: TRBD1 (6 bases). The V and J ends lost 9 bases and 1 base respectively, with 13 bases between them. Germline CDR1 reads LNHDA; CDR2 reads SQIVND (reference sequence). The CDR3 contains 14 residues. The chain's CDR3 is CASIQGLSGNTIYF. The CDR3 nucleotides are TGTGCCAGCATACAGGGTTTGTCTGGAAACACCATATATTTT.

The chain has TRBV9 and TRBJ1-1, with TRBD1 matching over 9 bases. Germline V gene data show CDR1 as SGDLS and CDR2 as YYNGEE. Trimming removed 4 bases from V and 4 bases from J; junction bases left unmatched: 11. CDR3 length: 16 amino acids. This CDR3 reads CASSLPGTGFSTEAFF. CDR3 DNA sequence: TGTGCCAGCAGCCTTCCCGGGACAGGGTTTAGCACTGAAGCTTTCTTT.

The V call is TRBV2, the J call TRBJ1-6; tentatively, D is TRBD1 (6 bases). V was clipped by 6 bases and J by 6 bases, with 18 bases between them. The V gene's germline CDR1 is SNHLY and CDR2 FYNNEI. This CDR3 has 16 residues. The CDR3 DNA reads TGTGCCAGCAGAGTACAGGGCAATGTGGGTAATTCACCCCTCCACTTT. Protein sequence: CASRVQGNVGNSPLHF.

The V call is TRBV4-2, the J call TRBJ2-7; 10 bases line up with TRBD2. This CDR3 spans 17 amino acids. Germline V gene sequence: CDR1 LGHNA, CDR2 YNFKEQ. V trimming: 4 bases; J trimming: 4 bases; junction bases outside the gene matches: 13. CDR3 in DNA: TGTGCCAGCAGCCGGGGGAGCAGCGGGGGGGCCGGGTACGAGCAGTACTTC. It specifies CASSRGSSGGAGYEQYF.

In its sample, this clone was seen once. CDR3 DNA sequence: TGTGCCAGCAGCTTAGCGTCACAGGGAAGTTCACCCCTCCACTTT. It translates to CASSLASQGSSPLHF. The chain has TRBV7-8 and TRBJ1-6, with a tentative D call TRBD1 (6 bases). Trimming stripped 0 bases from V and 9 bases from J, with 12 bases between. Germline V gene sequence: CDR1 SGHVS, CDR2 FQNEAQ. The CDR3 length is 15 residues.

The chain uses TRBV18 and TRBJ2-3; a weak D match, TRBD2 (6 bases). The CDR3 has 15 residues. Germline V lookup: CDR1 KGHSH, CDR2 LQKENI. V lost 6 bases and J 0 bases, leaving 13 bases between the germline ends. The CDR3 DNA reads as TGTGCCAGCTCCCAAGCGGGCACTAGCACAGATACGCAGTATTTT. Its translation is CASSQAGTSTDTQYF.

The CDR3 DNA sequence: TGCGCCAGCAGCCAAGTCAGGACACCCCAAGAGACCCAGTACTTC. Amino acid sequence: CASSQVRTPQETQYF. This chain connects TRBV4-1 to TRBJ2-5, with D possibly TRBD1 on 5 matching bases. This CDR3 has 15 residues. Trimming took off 1 base at V and 1 base at J, with 10 bases between the two ends. Germline CDR1 reads MGHRA; CDR2 reads YSYEKL.

The rearrangement links TRBV5-1 to TRBJ2-2; 8 nucleotides line up with TRBD2. Trimming cost V 2 bases and J 5 bases; bases outside gene matches: 11. The CDR3 runs to 17 residues. Germline V gene data show CDR1 as SGHRS and CDR2 as YFSETQ. The DNA for the CDR3 is TGCGCCAGCAGCTTAATGGGTAGCGGGGAAAGTACCGGGGAGCTGTTTTTT. Protein product: CASSLMGSGESTGELFF.

V and J are TRBV5-1 and TRBJ1-4, with D hard to call. Germline CDR1 SGHRS, CDR2 YFSETQ. V was pared by 4 bases and J by 0 bases, with 13 bases between. The CDR3 spans 16 residues. The CDR3 spells CASSRQESATNEKLFF. The DNA for the CDR3 is TGCGCCAGCAGCAGGCAGGAGTCTGCAACTAATGAAAAACTGTTTTTT.